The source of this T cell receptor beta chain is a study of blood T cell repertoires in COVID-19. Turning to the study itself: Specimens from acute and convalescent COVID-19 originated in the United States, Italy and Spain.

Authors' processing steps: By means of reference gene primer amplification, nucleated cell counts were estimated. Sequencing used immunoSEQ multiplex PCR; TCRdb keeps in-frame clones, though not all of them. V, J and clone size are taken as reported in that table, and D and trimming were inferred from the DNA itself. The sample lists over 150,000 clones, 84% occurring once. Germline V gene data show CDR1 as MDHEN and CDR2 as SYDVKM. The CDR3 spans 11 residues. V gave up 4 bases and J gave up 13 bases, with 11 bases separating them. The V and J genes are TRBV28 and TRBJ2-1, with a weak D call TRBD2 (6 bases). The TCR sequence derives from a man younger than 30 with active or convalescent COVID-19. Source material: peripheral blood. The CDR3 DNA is TGTGCCAGCAGTTCCGGGGGTTTACAGTTCTTC. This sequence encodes CASSSGGLQFF.